This T cell receptor (beta chain) was profiled in a study of cytomegalovirus exposure and HLA in healthy donors. About the study: Out of approximately 170 million T cells, an earlier analysis found some 120 million unique TCR beta sequences in total.

PCR was performed using 60 Vbeta and 13 Jbeta primers. Data came from immunoSEQ multiplex PCR; TCRdb stores just in-frame clones and leaves some out. The profile shows over 130,000 clones, roughly 76% of them singletons. Trimming removed 6 bases from V and 2 bases from J; junction bases left unmatched: 7. Per germline, CDR1 SGHAT and CDR2 FQNNGV. This CDR3 spans 16 amino acids. Sequenced material: PBMCs. The V and J genes are TRBV11-2 and TRBJ2-2; 9 bases are shared with TRBD2. The source is a female donor in good health and CMV-seronegative. For the CDR3, the DNA is TGTGCCAGCAGTCCCATTAGCGGGAGTAACACCGGGGAGCTGTTTTTT. Translating gives CASSPISGSNTGELFF.